These 21 T cell receptor beta chains share one sample of origin, sequenced in a study of blood T cell repertoires in COVID-19. Clones were sequenced by immunoSEQ multiplex PCR, and TCRdb holds only the in-frame ones, with some missing. The data contain around 100,000 clones, around 83% of them singletons. What was sequenced was peripheral blood. These receptor sequences come from a man aged 65 to 85 with acute or convalescent COVID-19.

The gene calls are TRBV6-1 and TRBJ1-5; possibly TRBD1 for D (5 bases). Germline V gene lookup returns CDR1 MNHNS and CDR2 SASEGT. CDR3 size: 13 residues. The germline V and J ends were trimmed by 7 bases and 2 bases, with 9 bases remaining between them. CDR3 coding DNA: TGTGCCAGCACTTCACAGGGCAATCAGCCCCAGCATTTT. It codes for CASTSQGNQPQHF.

This clone came up a few times. The rearrangement links TRBV7-2 to TRBJ2-2; TRBD2 aligns across 9 bases. The junction had 4 bases not matched to a gene; V was cut back by 0 bases and J by 8 bases. The CDR3 is made up of 15 amino acids. Germline V gene lookup returns CDR1 SGHTA and CDR2 FQGNSA. CDR3 DNA: TGTGCCAGCAGCTTAGCCCTAGCGGGATCGGGGGAGCTGTTTTTT. It codes for CASSLALAGSGELFF.

The chain recombines TRBV19 with TRBJ1-4, with TRBD1 matching over 10 bases. V lost 9 bases, J lost 8 bases, and 3 bases stayed unmatched. Germline lookup yields CDR1 LNHDA and CDR2 SQIVND (reference sequence). This CDR3 has 12 residues. The CDR3 sequence is CASRDRGEKLFF. As DNA, the CDR3 is TGTGCCAGCAGGGACAGGGGAGAAAAACTGTTTTTT.

The chain carries TRBV5-1 and TRBJ1-3; D not certain. Germline loops: CDR1 SGHRS, CDR2 YFSETQ. V was pared by 3 bases and J by 1 base, with 11 bases between. This CDR3 has 15 residues. The CDR3 DNA reads as TGCGCCAGCAGCTCGGCCTCAGGATCTGGAAACACCATATATTTT. It specifies CASSSASGSGNTIYF.

This clone was found once. The gene calls are TRBV2 and TRBJ2-1; D might be TRBD1 (5 bases). V dropped 4 bases and J dropped 2 bases, with 12 bases sitting between them. The CDR3 has 15 amino acids. Per the germline V gene, CDR1 is SNHLY and CDR2 is FYNNEI. The CDR3 DNA reads TGTGCCAGCAGTGCTCAGGGTGGGGCCTACAATGAGCAGTTCTTC. Protein product: CASSAQGGAYNEQFF.

This clone came up a few times. The rearrangement uses TRBV10-1 and TRBJ2-3; the match to TRBD1 covers 8 bases. The germline gives CDR1 WNHNN, CDR2 SYGVQD (reference sequence). The V segment lost 3 bases and the J segment 0 bases; nucleotides outside the gene matches: 2. This CDR3 is built from 15 residues. The DNA of the CDR3 is TGCGCCAGCAGTGATGACAGGGGAAGCACAGATACGCAGTATTTT. Translated: CASSDDRGSTDTQYF.

This clone was detected a few times. This chain connects TRBV9 to TRBJ2-2; 8 nucleotides match TRBD1. CDR1 and CDR2 from the germline V gene are SGDLS and YYNGEE. The CDR3 sequence is 15 residues long. With 4 bases clipped from V and 4 bases from J, the junction kept 6 bases outside the gene matches. The CDR3 DNA follows: TGTGCCAGCAGCCCCAGACAGGGGACCACCGGGGAGCTGTTTTTT. Its protein is CASSPRQGTTGELFF.

The V and J genes are TRBV5-1 and TRBJ2-3; TRBD2 is a possible D gene (6 bases). V was trimmed by 3 bases and J by 1 base, leaving 9 bases between them. Germline lookup yields CDR1 SGHRS and CDR2 YFSETQ. The CDR3 is made up of 14 amino acids. In nucleotides, the CDR3 is TGCGCCAGCAGCTATAGCGGAGGCACAGATACGCAGTATTTT. This encodes CASSYSGGTDTQYF.

The chain employs TRBV11-2 and TRBJ1-1; 7 nucleotides line up with TRBD1. The V and J ends lost 6 bases and 1 base, in that order; junction bases with no gene match: 5. The CDR3 extends over 14 amino acids. Germline V lookup: CDR1 SGHAT, CDR2 FQNNGV. This CDR3 reads CASRFGQANTEAFF. The CDR3 nucleotides are TGTGCCAGCAGATTCGGACAGGCGAACACTGAAGCTTTCTTT.

This clone was detected a few times. The rearrangement uses TRBV2 and TRBJ2-7, with 7 bases lining up with TRBD1. This CDR3 is built from 14 residues. The trim removed 1 base at V and 0 bases at J, leaving 0 bases unmatched. The germline gives CDR1 SNHLY, CDR2 FYNNEI. This chain's CDR3 is CASSEGTGSYEQYF. Written as DNA, the CDR3 is TGTGCCAGCAGTGAAGGGACAGGCTCCTACGAGCAGTACTTC.

The J gene is TRBJ2-5, the V gene TRBV19, with 10 bases that match TRBD2. There are 17 residues in the CDR3. The trim removed 6 bases at V and 1 base at J, leaving 11 bases unmatched. CDR1 is LNHDA, CDR2 SQIVND, per germline (reference sequence). CDR3 sequence (DNA): TGTGCCAGTAGCCCCGGGACTAGCGTAAACCTCCAAGAGACCCAGTACTTC. Amino acids: CASSPGTSVNLQETQYF.

The chain employs TRBV18 and TRBJ2-7; perhaps TRBD1 as D (6 bases). The germline CDR1 and CDR2 sequences are KGHSH and LQKENI. The V and J ends lost 5 bases and 5 bases respectively, with 16 bases between them. The CDR3 spans 14 residues. CDR3 nucleotides: TGTGCCAGCTCATCCAGAGAGGGGGTCCACGAGCAGTACTTC. It codes for CASSSREGVHEQYF.

The rearrangement uses TRBV9 and TRBJ2-4; TRBD1 is a possible D gene (5 bases). Trimming stripped 0 bases from V and 0 bases from J, with 13 bases between. CDR3 length equals 17 residues. In germline, CDR1 is SGDLS, CDR2 YYNGEE. CDR3 sequence reads: CASSVGGRQLAKNIQYF. DNA for the CDR3: TGTGCCAGCAGCGTAGGGGGTAGACAGCTAGCCAAAAACATTCAGTACTTC. Filled out from reference TRBV9 and TRBJ2-4, the complete variable domain reads DSGVTQTPKHLITATGQRVTLRCSPRSGDLSVYWYQQSLDQGLQFLIQYYNGEERAKGNILERFSAQQFPDLHSELNLSSLELGDSALYFCASSVGGRQLAKNIQYFGAGTRLSVL.

The CDR3 spells CASSESGSRGSTDTQYF. CDR3 nucleotides: TGTGCCAGCAGTGAATCTGGGTCGAGGGGGAGCACAGATACGCAGTATTTT. The chain recombines TRBV25-1 with TRBJ2-3, with D perhaps TRBD1 (6 bases). CDR1 MGHDK and CDR2 SYGVNS come from the germline V gene. The CDR3 totals 17 residues. The V end was cut by 1 base, the J end by 0 bases, with 14 bases between.

This clone was detected only once. This chain joins TRBV3-1 (or the pseudogene TRBV3-2) and TRBJ1-6, with D tentatively TRBD1 (6 bases). Germline CDR1 reads LGHDT; CDR2 reads YNNKEL (reference sequence). The CDR3 sequence is 15 residues long. Trimming removed 3 bases at V and 7 bases at J, with 13 bases between. CDR3 nucleotide sequence: TGTGCCAGCAGCCACGGGGGGCAGGGAAATTCACCCCTCCACTTT. Translated: CASSHGGQGNSPLHF.

The rearrangement joins TRBV29-1 to TRBJ2-1; the match to TRBD1 covers 9 bases. The germline V gene encodes CDR1 SQVTM and CDR2 ANQGSEA. The length of the CDR3 is 13 residues. Unmatched junction bases numbered 7, after V lost 7 bases and J lost 6 bases. The CDR3 reads CSGKDRGGNEQFF. CDR3 DNA sequence: TGCAGCGGTAAGGACAGGGGTGGCAATGAGCAGTTCTTC.

The genes are TRBV19 and TRBJ2-2; D remains unclear. From germline, CDR1 is LNHDA and CDR2 SQIVND (reference sequence). This CDR3 contains 11 residues. Trimming stripped 5 bases from V and 6 bases from J, with 4 bases between. In DNA, the CDR3 is TGTGCCAGTAGTCTTCCCGGGGAGCTGTTTTTT. This gives the protein CASSLPGELFF. The variable domain in full, completed from reference TRBV19 and TRBJ2-2, reads DGGITQSPKYLFRKEGQNVTLSCEQNLNHDAMYWYRQDPGQGLRLIYYSQIVNDFQKGDIAEGYSVSREKKESFPLTVTSAQKNPTAFYLCASSLPGELFFGEGSRLTVL.

The chain employs TRBV30 and TRBJ1-3; maybe TRBD1 (6 bases). Germline-derived CDR1 and CDR2 are GTSNPN and SVGIG (reference sequence). Trimming took 3 bases from V and 4 from J, leaving 13 bases between them. The CDR3 runs to 14 residues. CDR3: CAWRGGGLGNTIYF. CDR3 coding DNA: TGTGCCTGGAGGGGCGGGGGGCTCGGAAACACCATATATTTT.

This chain connects TRBV27 to TRBJ2-7; a weak D match, TRBD1 (6 bases). The CDR3 consists of 15 residues. CDR1 is MNHEY, CDR2 SMNVEV, per germline (reference sequence). The V gene lost 3 bases and the J gene lost 2 bases, with 14 bases spanning the gap. CDR3 nucleotides: TGTGCCAGCAGTTTTCGAATCAGGGGACCCTACGAGCAGTACTTC. Residues: CASSFRIRGPYEQYF.

This clone is a singleton in its sample. The rearrangement uses TRBV3-1 (or the pseudogene TRBV3-2) and TRBJ1-5; D call uncertain. The CDR3 totals 14 residues. Trimming pared 5 bases from V and 1 base from J, leaving 9 bases between. Per germline, CDR1 LGHDT and CDR2 YNNKEL (reference sequence). As DNA, the CDR3 is TGTGCCAGCAGCATAAGTGGCAGCAATCAGCCCCAGCATTTT. Translation: CASSISGSNQPQHF.

The chain employs TRBV6-6 and TRBJ2-3, with D possibly being TRBD1 (6 bases). Germline V gives CDR1 MNHNY, CDR2 SVGAGI (reference sequence). The CDR3 sequence is 12 residues long. Deletions cut 9 bases from V and 3 bases from J, with 10 bases between. The CDR3 coding sequence is TGTGCCAGTCTCGGACAGACAGATACGCAGTATTTT. It encodes CASLGQTDTQYF.